The following is a TCR beta chain sequence with its context. This record belongs to a study of T cell changes during pregnancy in multiple sclerosis. Method: immunoSEQ multiplex PCR; TCRdb's copy keeps in-frame clones and lacks some. The sample holds 43,000 or so clones, approximately 90% seen once. The clonotype comes from a female donor with multiple sclerosis, enrolled in a pregnancy study. The source material was PBMCs (not recorded whether the cells were cultured).

Here the CDR3 reads CASSEVWGSRSDTQYF. The CDR3 DNA is TGTGCCAGCAGTGAAGTTTGGGGATCCCGGTCGGATACGCAGTATTTT. V usage is TRBV2 and J usage is TRBJ2-3; D is ambiguous. CDR3 length equals 16 residues. Germline CDR1 and CDR2: SNHLY and FYNNEI. Deletions cut 1 base from V and 6 bases from J, with 17 bases between.